The present T cell receptor (beta chain) was sequenced within a study of blood T cell repertoires in COVID-19. Whole-study context: Acute and convalescent COVID-19 specimens originated in the United States, Italy and Spain. PBMCs, B-cell-depleted T cells, or T cells provided the cDNA or gDNA that made up the material.

Original methodology: Amplification of reference gene primers was used by the study to estimate nucleated cell counts. Clones were sequenced by immunoSEQ multiplex PCR, and TCRdb holds only the in-frame ones, with some missing. V and J calls and clone size are those listed in that table; D and trimming were worked out from the DNA. The sample records under 95,000 clones, about 68% being singletons. The germline gives CDR1 SGHTA, CDR2 FQGTGA. With V trimmed by 4 bases and J by 6 bases, 9 bases remained unmatched. The CDR3 is made up of 16 amino acids. The V call is TRBV7-3, the J call TRBJ2-2, with 9 bases matching TRBD2. This receptor was identified in a man over 45 with active or convalescent COVID-19. The sample comprised peripheral blood. CDR3 bases: TGTGCCAGCAGCTCCCCAGTAGCGGGGGCGGCCGGGGAGCTGTTTTTT. It codes for CASSSPVAGAAGELFF.